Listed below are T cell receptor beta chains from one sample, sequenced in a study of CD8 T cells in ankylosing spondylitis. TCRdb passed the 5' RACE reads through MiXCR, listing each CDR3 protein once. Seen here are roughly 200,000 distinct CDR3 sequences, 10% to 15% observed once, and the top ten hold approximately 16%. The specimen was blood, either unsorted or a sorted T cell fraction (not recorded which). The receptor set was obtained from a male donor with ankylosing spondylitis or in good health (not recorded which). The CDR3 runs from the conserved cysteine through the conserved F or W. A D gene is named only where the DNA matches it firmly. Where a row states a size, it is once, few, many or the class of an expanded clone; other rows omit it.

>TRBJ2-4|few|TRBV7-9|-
CASSPAGGLAKNIQYF
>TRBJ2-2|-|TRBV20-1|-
CSASDRNTGELFF
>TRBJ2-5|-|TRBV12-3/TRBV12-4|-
CASSLGAPETQYF
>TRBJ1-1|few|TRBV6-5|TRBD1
CASSYRGLGNTEAFF
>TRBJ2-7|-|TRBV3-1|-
CASSTYYEQYF
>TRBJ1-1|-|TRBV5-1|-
CASSLGRGDTEAFF
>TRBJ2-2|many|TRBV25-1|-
CASSESGDTGELFF
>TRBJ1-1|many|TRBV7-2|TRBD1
CASSSRQGTMNTEAFF
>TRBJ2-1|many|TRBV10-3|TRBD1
CAISGTPGQGADEQFF
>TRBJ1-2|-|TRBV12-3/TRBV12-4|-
CASSLGGRNYGYTF
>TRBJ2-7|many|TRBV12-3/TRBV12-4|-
CASRASGRTYEQYF
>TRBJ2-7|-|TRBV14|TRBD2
CASSQWGGRSYEQYF
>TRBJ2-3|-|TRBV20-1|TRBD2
CSARVVGSGGPPFTDTQYF
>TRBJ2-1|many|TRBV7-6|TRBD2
CASRATSGSNNEQFF
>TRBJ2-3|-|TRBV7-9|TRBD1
CASSWPSTGGRADTQYF
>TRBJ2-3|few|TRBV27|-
CASPPAGKDTQYF
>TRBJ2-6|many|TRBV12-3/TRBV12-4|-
CASTAGANVLTF
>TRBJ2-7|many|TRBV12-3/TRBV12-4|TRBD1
CASSSPRTGDYEQYF
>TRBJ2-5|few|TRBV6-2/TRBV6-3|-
CASSDLLGEETQYF
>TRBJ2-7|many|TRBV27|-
CASQPQGSRYEQYF
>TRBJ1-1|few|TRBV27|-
CASSLWGGMNTEAFF
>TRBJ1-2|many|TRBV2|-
CASSGTGRRGYTF
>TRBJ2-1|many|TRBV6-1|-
CASSVVQYAEQFF
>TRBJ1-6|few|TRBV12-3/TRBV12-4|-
CASSFSGGVNSPLHF
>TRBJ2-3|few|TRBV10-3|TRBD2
CAISEVGGGEDTQYF
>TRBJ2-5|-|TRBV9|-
CASSSGENQETQYF
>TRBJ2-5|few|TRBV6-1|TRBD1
CASSPPPGQGISETQYF
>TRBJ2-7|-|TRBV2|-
CASSGGTDSYEQYF
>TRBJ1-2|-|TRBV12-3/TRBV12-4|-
CASSFGSYYGYTF
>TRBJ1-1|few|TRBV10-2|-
CASKLPGQSEAFF
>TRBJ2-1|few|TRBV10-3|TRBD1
CAISEATGITTTIEQFF
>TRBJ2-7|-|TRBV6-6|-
CASSYSSEQYF
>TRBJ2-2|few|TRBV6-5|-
CASSYSPNTGELFF
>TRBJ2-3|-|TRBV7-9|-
CASSLAGAFTDTQYF
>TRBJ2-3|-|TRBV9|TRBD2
CASSAGTSGSGTQYF
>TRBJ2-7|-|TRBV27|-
CASRGGSAYEQYF
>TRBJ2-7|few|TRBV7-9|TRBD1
CASSSGTGVLEQYF
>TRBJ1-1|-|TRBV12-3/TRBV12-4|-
CASSPSVAEAFF
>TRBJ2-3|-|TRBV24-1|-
CATSDRGGGTDTQYF
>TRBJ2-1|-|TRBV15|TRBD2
CATSRWRVAGNNEQFF
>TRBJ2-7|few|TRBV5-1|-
CASSLDRQGPYEQYF
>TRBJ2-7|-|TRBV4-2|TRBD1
CASSQTSGTETAYEQYF
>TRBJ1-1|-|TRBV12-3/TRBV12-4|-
CASSFLQYHAMNTEAFF
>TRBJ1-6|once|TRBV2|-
CASSASRDVWDNSPLHF
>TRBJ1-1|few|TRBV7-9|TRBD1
CASSLVQGDTEAFF
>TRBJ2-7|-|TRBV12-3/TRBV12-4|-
CASSSSGREFYEQYF
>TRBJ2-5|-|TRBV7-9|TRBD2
CASSHPGGVEETQYF
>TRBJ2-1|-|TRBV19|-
CASTSSYNEQFF
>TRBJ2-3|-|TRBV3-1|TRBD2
CASSLGGALIGTDTQYF
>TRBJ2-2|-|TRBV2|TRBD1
CARTGQKTGELFF
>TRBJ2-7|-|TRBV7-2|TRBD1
CASSFGTGSGGYEQYF
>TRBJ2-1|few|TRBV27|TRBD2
CASSLRRLAEQFF
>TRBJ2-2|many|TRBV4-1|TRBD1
CASSQISTGKTGELFF
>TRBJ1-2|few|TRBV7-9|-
CASSELTEVEGYTF
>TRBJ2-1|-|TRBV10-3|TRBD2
CAISGSPLAVHSRGNEQFF
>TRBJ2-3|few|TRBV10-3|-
CAISEPGRTDTQYF
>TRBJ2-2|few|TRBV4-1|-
CASSQALLGKTGELFF
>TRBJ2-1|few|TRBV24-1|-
CATSKAGEQFF
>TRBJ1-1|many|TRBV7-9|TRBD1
CASSPTQGVNTEAFF
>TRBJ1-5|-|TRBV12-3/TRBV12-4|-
CAGGFSNQPQHF